This T cell receptor beta chain stems from a study of CD8 T cells in ankylosing spondylitis. General study findings and limits: A TCR beta motif of fewer than ten highly homologous variants seemed to mark ankylosing spondylitis blood. Reportedly, matched ankylosing spondylitis synovial fluid was significantly enriched for disease-linked clones.

Many counts were recorded for this clonotype. No antigen is known for it. TCRdb reprocessed the 5' RACE reads with MiXCR, giving one entry per CDR3 protein. The sample has some 700,000 distinct CDR3 sequences, over 15% seen once; the top ten hold 15% to 20%. The germline V gene has CDR1 SEHNR and CDR2 FQNEAQ (reference sequence). CDR3 size: 16 residues. V was pared by 5 bases and J by 2 bases, with 9 bases of the junction left unmatched. The sample taken for sequencing was blood, either unsorted or a sorted T cell fraction (not recorded which). The V and J genes are TRBV7-9 and TRBJ2-1; TRBD1 agrees at 7 bases. The receptor was derived from a male donor with ankylosing spondylitis. CDR3 amino acids: CASSPLDRATYNEQFF. CDR3 nucleotides: TGTGCCAGCAGCCCCCTTGACAGGGCTACCTACAATGAGCAGTTCTTC.